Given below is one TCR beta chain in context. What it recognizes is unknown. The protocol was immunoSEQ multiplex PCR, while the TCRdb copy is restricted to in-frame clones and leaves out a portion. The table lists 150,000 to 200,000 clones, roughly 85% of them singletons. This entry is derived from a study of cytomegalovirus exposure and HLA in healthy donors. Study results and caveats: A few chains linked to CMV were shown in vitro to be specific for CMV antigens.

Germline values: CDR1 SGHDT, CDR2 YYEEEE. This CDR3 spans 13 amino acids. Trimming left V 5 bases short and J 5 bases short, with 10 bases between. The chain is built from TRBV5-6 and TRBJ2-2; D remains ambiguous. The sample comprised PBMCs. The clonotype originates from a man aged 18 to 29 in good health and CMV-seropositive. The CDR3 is CASRGRRTGELFF. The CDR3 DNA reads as TGTGCCAGCAGGGGTCGGCGGACCGGGGAGCTGTTTTTT. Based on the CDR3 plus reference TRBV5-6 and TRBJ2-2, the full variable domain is DAGVTQSPTHLIKTRGQQVTLRCSPKSGHDTVSWYQQALGQGPQFIFQYYEEEERQRGNFPDRFSGHQFPNYSSELNVNALLLGDSALYLCASRGRRTGELFFGEGSRLTVL.